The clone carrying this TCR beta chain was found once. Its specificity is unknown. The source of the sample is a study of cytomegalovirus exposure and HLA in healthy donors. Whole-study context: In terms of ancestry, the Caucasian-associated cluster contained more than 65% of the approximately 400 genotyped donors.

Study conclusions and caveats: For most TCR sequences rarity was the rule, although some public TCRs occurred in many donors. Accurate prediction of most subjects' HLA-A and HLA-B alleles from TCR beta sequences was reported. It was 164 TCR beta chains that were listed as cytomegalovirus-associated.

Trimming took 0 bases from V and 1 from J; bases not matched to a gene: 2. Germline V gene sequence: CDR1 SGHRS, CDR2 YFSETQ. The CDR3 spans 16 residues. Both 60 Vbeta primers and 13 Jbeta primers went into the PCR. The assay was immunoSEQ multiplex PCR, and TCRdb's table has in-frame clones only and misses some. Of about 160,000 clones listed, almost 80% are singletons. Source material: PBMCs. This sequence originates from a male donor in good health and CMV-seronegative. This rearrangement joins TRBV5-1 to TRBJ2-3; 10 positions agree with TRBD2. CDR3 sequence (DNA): TGCGCCAGCAGCTTGGAGGGGACTAGCGGCACAGATACGCAGTATTTT. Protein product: CASSLEGTSGTDTQYF. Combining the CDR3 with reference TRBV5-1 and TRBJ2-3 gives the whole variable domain KAGVTQTPRYLIKTRGQQVTLSCSPISGHRSVSWYQQTPGQGLQFLFEYFSETQRNKGNFPGRFSGRQFSNSRSEMNVSTLELGDSALYLCASSLEGTSGTDTQYFGPGTRLTVL.